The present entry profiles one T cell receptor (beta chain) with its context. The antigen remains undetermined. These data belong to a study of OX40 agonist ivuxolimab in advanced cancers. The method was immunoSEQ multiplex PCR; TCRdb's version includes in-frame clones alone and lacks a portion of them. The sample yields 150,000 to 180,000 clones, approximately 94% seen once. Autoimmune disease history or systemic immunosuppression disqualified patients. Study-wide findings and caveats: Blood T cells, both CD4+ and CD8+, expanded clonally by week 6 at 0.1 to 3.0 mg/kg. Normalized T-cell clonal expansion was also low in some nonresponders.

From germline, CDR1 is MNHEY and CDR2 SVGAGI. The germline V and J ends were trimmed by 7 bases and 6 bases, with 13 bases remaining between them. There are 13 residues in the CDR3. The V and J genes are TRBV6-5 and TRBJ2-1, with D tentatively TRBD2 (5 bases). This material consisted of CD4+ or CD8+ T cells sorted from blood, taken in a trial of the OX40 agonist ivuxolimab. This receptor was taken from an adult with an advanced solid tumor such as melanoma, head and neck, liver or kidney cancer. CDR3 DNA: TGTGCCAGCATCTCGTCCGCGGGCAATGAGCAGTTCTTC. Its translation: CASISSAGNEQFF.